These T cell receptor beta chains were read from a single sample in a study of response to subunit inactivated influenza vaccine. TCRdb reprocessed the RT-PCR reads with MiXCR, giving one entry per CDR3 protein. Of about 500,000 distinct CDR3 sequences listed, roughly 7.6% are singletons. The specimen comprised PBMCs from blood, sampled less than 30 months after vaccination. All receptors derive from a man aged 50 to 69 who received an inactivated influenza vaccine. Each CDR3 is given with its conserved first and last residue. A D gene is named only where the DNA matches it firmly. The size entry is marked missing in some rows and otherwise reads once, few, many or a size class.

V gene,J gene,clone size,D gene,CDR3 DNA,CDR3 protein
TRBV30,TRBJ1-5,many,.,TGTGCCTGGAGCCCCGGACATCTTAGCAATCAGCCCCAGCATTTT,CAWSPGHLSNQPQHF
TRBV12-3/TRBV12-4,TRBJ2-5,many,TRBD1,TGTGCCAGCAGGGGACAGGGCCGGGGAGAGACCCAGTACTTC,CASRGQGRGETQYF
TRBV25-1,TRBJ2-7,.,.,TGTGCCAGCAGTGAAGTCGGCGGCAGCTCCTACGAGCAGTACTTC,CASSEVGGSSYEQYF
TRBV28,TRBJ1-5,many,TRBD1,TGTGCCAGCAGTTCCGGGACAGGACTACAGCCCCAGCATTTT,CASSSGTGLQPQHF
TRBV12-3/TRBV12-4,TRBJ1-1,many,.,TGTGCCAGCAGTAGGAAGAACACTGAAGCTTTCTTT,CASSRKNTEAFF
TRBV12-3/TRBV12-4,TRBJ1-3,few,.,TGTGCCAGCAGTTTGCTCGGAGGAAACACCATATATTTT,CASSLLGGNTIYF
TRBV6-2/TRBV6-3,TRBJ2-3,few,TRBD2,TGTGCCAGCAGTTATAGCATGGCGGGGGGCCTGAACACAGATACGCAGTATTTT,CASSYSMAGGLNTDTQYF
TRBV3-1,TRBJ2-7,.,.,TGTGCCAGCAGCTCAAGAGGGGGACGGCGGATCTCCTACGAGCAGTACTTC,CASSSRGGRRISYEQYF
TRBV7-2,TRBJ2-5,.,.,TGTGCCAGCAGCTTAGCGGGGGCGAAGGTGACCCAGTACTTC,CASSLAGAKVTQYF
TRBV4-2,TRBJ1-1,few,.,TGTGCCAGCAGCCAAGATTCGGGGACCCCGGATCTCTTT,CASSQDSGTPDLF
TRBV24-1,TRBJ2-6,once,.,TGTGCCACCAGTGGCCAGGACGGAACCTCTGGGGCCAACGTCCTGACTTTT,CATSGQDGTSGANVLTF
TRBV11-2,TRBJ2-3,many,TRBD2,TGTGCCAGCAGCTTAGTAGCTAGCGGAACAGATACGCAGTATTTT,CASSLVASGTDTQYF
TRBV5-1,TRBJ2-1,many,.,TGCGCCAGCAGCCTCCGGGACTCCACGTACAATGAGCAGTTCTTC,CASSLRDSTYNEQFF
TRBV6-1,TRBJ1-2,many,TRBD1,TGTGCCAGCAGAACTACAGGGGGCTATGGCTACACCTTC,CASRTTGGYGYTF
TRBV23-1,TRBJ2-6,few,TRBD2,TGCGCCAGCAGTCAATCGAACGGGGGGACTGATTCTGGGGCCAACGTCCTGACTTTC,CASSQSNGGTDSGANVLTF
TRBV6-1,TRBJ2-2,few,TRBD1,TGTGCCAGCAGTGCGACAGGGGGTCCAAACACCGGGGAGCTGTTTTTT,CASSATGGPNTGELFF
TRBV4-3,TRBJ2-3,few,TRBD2,TGCGCCAGCAGCCAAGGACTAGCGGGAGGGAAGCATACGCAGTATTTT,CASSQGLAGGKHTQYF
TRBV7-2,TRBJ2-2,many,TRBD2,TGTGCCAGCAGCTTACTGAGCGGGAGTGGCACCGGGGAGCTGTTTTTT,CASSLLSGSGTGELFF
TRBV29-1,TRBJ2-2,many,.,TGCAGCGTTGAGCAGGCAAACACCGGGGAGCTGTTTTTT,CSVEQANTGELFF
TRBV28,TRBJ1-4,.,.,TGTGCCAGCAGTTCGCCCCCCGAAAAACTGTTTTTT,CASSSPPEKLFF
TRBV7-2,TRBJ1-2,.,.,TGTGCCAGCAGCTTAGTAGGGCAGGTTGTCACCTTC,CASSLVGQVVTF
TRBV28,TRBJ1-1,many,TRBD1,TGTGCCAGCAGCCGGGGGGGGACAGGGCGGCAACTTGAAGCTTTCTTT,CASSRGGTGRQLEAFF
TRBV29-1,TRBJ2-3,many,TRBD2,TGCAGCGGGGTCCTGGTAGCGGGAGGCCCCGATACGCAGTATTTT,CSGVLVAGGPDTQYF
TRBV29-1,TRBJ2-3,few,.,TGCAGCGTTGAGGGTGCTTGGCGGGCCAATCCGGATACGCAGTATTTT,CSVEGAWRANPDTQYF
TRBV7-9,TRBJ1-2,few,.,TGTGCCAGCAGCGCTCCCGGGGGGTTCGAGGTCTATGGCTACACCTTC,CASSAPGGFEVYGYTF
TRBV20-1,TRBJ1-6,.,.,TGCAGTGCTAGAGATGGCCCGGCGATCGGTTCACCCCTCCACTTT,CSARDGPAIGSPLHF
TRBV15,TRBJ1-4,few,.,TGTGCCACCAGCAGAGATTCAACTAATGAAAAACTGTTTTTT,CATSRDSTNEKLFF
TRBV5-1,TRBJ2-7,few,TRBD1,TGCGCCAGCAGCCCCACGAGGACAGGGGCGATTAGAGGGAGCTACGAGCAGTACTTC,CASSPTRTGAIRGSYEQYF
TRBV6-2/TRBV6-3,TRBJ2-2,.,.,TGTGCCAGCAGTACCGGACCAGGGACCGGGGAGCTGTTTTTT,CASSTGPGTGELFF
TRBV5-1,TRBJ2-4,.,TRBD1,TGCGCCAGCAGCCCGGACAGGGGGAAAAACATTCAGTACTTC,CASSPDRGKNIQYF
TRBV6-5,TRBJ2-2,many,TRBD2,TGTGCCAGCAGTCCACCCTATTGGACTAGCGGGAGGGCCAGGAACACCGGGGAGCTGTTTTTT,CASSPPYWTSGRARNTGELFF
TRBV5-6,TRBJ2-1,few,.,TGTGCCAGCAGCTCGGGGAGCTACACCAATGAGCAGTTCTTC,CASSSGSYTNEQFF
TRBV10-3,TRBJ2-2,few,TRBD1,TGTGCCATCGGAAGGACAGGGGAGTTAGGGGAGCTGTTTTTT,CAIGRTGELGELFF
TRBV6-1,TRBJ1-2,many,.,TGTGCCAGCAGTGAATCTGACTTACCTCTTAACTATGGCTACACCTTC,CASSESDLPLNYGYTF
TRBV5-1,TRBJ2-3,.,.,TGCGCCAGCAGCTTGGCTGGTTACACTGGGGGCGGAACAGATACGCAGTATTTT,CASSLAGYTGGGTDTQYF
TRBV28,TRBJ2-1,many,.,TGTGCCAGCAGCAGGGGGGACAACTCCTACAATGAGCAGTTCTTC,CASSRGDNSYNEQFF
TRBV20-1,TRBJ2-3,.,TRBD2,TGCAGTGCTAGTGGGTTTGGGCGGGGGGGCCCAGATACGCAGTATTTT,CSASGFGRGGPDTQYF
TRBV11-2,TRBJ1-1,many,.,TGTGCCAGCAGCTTAGGGGTCCGAGCAAGCGGAAGCACTGAAGCTTTCTTT,CASSLGVRASGSTEAFF
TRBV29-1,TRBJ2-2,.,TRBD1,TGCAGCGTTGAGAGACAGGGTGGGACCGGGGAGCTGTTTTTT,CSVERQGGTGELFF
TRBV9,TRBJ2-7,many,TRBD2,TGTGCCAGCAGCGTAGCCGGGACTAGCCCATACGAGCAGTACTTC,CASSVAGTSPYEQYF
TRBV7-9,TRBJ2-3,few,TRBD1,TGTGCCAGCAGCTACCACGGACAGGGGGCGGCAGATACGCAGTATTTT,CASSYHGQGAADTQYF
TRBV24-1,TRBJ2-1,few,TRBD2,TGTGCCACCAGTGATTTTTTAGCGGGAGAACGCAATGAGCAGTTCTTC,CATSDFLAGERNEQFF
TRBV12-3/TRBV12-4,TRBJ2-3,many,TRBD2,TGTGCCAGCAGTCCGCAAAAAGCGGGGATAGCGGCAGATACGCAGTATTTT,CASSPQKAGIAADTQYF